These 16 T cell receptor beta chains were sequenced from one sample in a study of T-cell reconstitution after alpha-beta-depleted transplantation in children. Molecular barcoding with unique molecular identifiers was used for the TCRbeta library. TCRdb reprocessed the PCR reads via MiXCR and lists one record per CDR3 protein. The repertoire holds over 150,000 distinct CDR3 sequences, with 11% as singletons. The sample was PBMCs, taken before TCRalphabeta/CD19-depleted stem cell transplant. These TCRs come from a boy aged 2 to 9 with acute myeloid leukemia, due to receive a stem cell transplant.

This clonotype has at least ten counts. CDR3 residues: CASSFRLAGGVTDTQYF. The CDR3 bases are TGTGCCAGCAGTTTTCGACTAGCGGGGGGCGTAACAGATACGCAGTATTTT. The chain links TRBV27 to TRBJ2-3; TRBD2 aligns across 13 bases. CDR3 size: 17 residues. CDR1 is MNHEY, CDR2 SMNVEV, per germline (reference sequence). J was trimmed by 3 bases and V by 3 bases; bases with no gene match: 6.

The rearrangement uses TRBV6-5 and TRBJ2-2; perhaps D is TRBD1 or TRBD2 (5 bases each). Germline-derived CDR1 and CDR2 are MNHEY and SVGAGI. The V end was cut by 8 bases, the J end by 5 bases, with 18 bases between. The CDR3 has 15 amino acids. The CDR3 DNA follows: TGTGCCAGCGGCTACTCCGGGACCGGGACCGGGGAGCTGTTTTTT. Translation gives CASGYSGTGTGELFF.

This clonotype was recorded at least ten times. J is TRBJ2-7 and V is TRBV6-1; the D gene is possibly TRBD1 (7 bases). Trimming took off 6 bases at V and 0 bases at J, with 18 bases between the two ends. The CDR3 runs to 16 residues. Germline CDR1 is MNHNS and CDR2 is SASEGT. Written as DNA, the CDR3 is TGTGCCAGCAGGGCGCGGGACAGACCCATCTCCTACGAGCAGTACGTC. It is translated as CASRARDRPISYEQYV.

This clonotype occurred many times. The J gene is TRBJ2-1, the V gene TRBV21-1; the table gives TRBD2 as D, unverified against the DNA. TRBV21-1 is recorded as a pseudogene. The CDR3 extends over 14 amino acids. CDR3 amino acids: CASSRREVKNEQFF. The CDR3 nucleotides are TGTGCCAGCAGTAGGCGGGAGGTGAAGAATGAGCAGTTCTTC.

This clonotype was seen at least ten times. An end of the junction does not agree with germline; a read error may underlie this. The chain uses TRBV5-1 and TRBJ2-1; D is undetermined. The CDR3 is 13 residues long. CDR1 SGHRS and CDR2 YFSETQ come from the germline V gene. CDR3 sequence (DNA): TGCGCCAGCAGCTGGACCAACGACAATGACCAGTTCTTC. Residues: CASSWTNDNDQFF.

This clonotype was seen repeatedly, ten times or more. The chain is built from TRBV15 and TRBJ1-1, with 9 bases matching TRBD1. V trimming: 0 bases; J trimming: 5 bases; junction bases outside the gene matches: 7. Germline lookup yields CDR1 LNHNV and CDR2 YYDKDF (reference sequence). CDR3 length equals 16 residues. The chain's CDR3 is CATSRDTRDRVTEAFF. CDR3 in DNA: TGTGCCACCAGCAGAGATACGCGGGACAGGGTTACTGAAGCTTTCTTT. Full variable domain (remainder filled in from reference TRBV15 and TRBJ1-1): DAMVIQNPRYQVTQFGKPVTLSCSQTLNHNVMYWYQQKSSQAPKLLFHYYDKDFNNEADTPDNFQSRRPNTSFCFLDIRSPGLGDTAMYLCATSRDTRDRVTEAFFGQGTRLTVV.

This clonotype has ten or more counts. This sequence joins TRBV20-1 and TRBJ2-7, with a tentative D call TRBD2 (6 bases). Germline CDR1 and CDR2: DFQATT and SNEGSKA (reference sequence). The CDR3 consists of 12 residues. Trimming pared 3 bases from V and 3 bases from J, leaving 9 bases between. The CDR3 sequence is CSARRGVYEQYV. The CDR3 nucleotides are TGCAGTGCTAGGCGCGGGGTCTACGAGCAGTACGTC.

At least ten counts were recorded for this clonotype. This sequence joins TRBV28 and TRBJ2-2; 7 nucleotides match TRBD1. V was pared by 1 base and J by 3 bases, with 14 bases of the junction left unmatched. The germline gives CDR1 MDHEN, CDR2 SYDVKM. The length of the CDR3 is 19 residues. This chain's CDR3 is CASSLFSPGTDPYTGELFF. The CDR3 coding sequence is TGTGCCAGCAGTTTATTTTCCCCCGGGACAGACCCATACACCGGGGAGCTGTTTTTT.

The chain joins TRBV30 to TRBJ2-5, with a weak D call TRBD2 (6 bases). CDR3 length: 14 amino acids. Germline V gene sequence: CDR1 GTSNPN, CDR2 SVGIG (reference sequence). V lost 2 bases and J 2 bases, leaving 12 bases between the germline ends. CDR3 DNA: TGTGCCTGGAGTCAATGGACTACACAAGAGACCCAGTACTTC. This codes for CAWSQWTTQETQYF.

There are many counts of this clonotype. V is TRBV18 and J is TRBJ2-1, with D possibly TRBD1 on 6 matching bases. CDR1 and CDR2 from the germline V gene are KGHSH and LQKENI. This CDR3 contains 17 residues. The V gene lost 3 bases and the J gene lost 0 bases, with 15 bases spanning the gap. The CDR3 loop reads CASSPVTGYYSYNEQFF. The CDR3 DNA reads TGTGCCAGCTCACCTGTGACAGGTTATTACTCCTACAATGAGCAGTTCTTC.

This clonotype was found many times. V usage is TRBV2 and J usage is TRBJ2-2, with 7 bases matching TRBD1. CDR3 length: 15 residues. CDR1 is SNHLY and CDR2 is FYNNEI in the germline V gene. Trimming removed 5 bases from V and 4 bases from J; junction bases left unmatched: 7. The CDR3 DNA reads TGTGCCAGCAGTCGACGGACAGGCGGCACCGGGGAGCTGTTTTTT. Amino acids: CASSRRTGGTGELFF.

This clonotype was seen repeatedly, ten times or more. CDR3 sequence reads: CASSGGSPSYNEQFF. The CDR3, as DNA: TGTGCCAGCAGTGGGGGGTCCCCTTCCTACAATGAGCAGTTCTTC. The chain is built from TRBV6-1 and TRBJ2-1; the D call may be TRBD1 or TRBD2 (5 bases each). The V gene's germline CDR1 is MNHNS and CDR2 SASEGT. Trimming shortened V by 4 bases and J by 1 base, and 11 bases separated the two germline ends. The length of the CDR3 is 15 residues.

This clonotype came up a few times. V gene TRBV6-2 or TRBV6-3 combines with J gene TRBJ2-1, with TRBD2 identical over 9 bases. Germline V gene sequence: CDR1 MNHEY, CDR2 SVGEGT. The CDR3 covers 17 residues. V lost 5 bases and J lost 7; bases outside the gene matches: 15. The CDR3 spells CASSDQTSGPRGNEQFF. The CDR3 DNA follows: TGTGCCAGCAGTGACCAGACTAGCGGACCTCGAGGGAATGAGCAGTTCTTC.

This clonotype was seen ten or more times. The rearrangement uses TRBV20-1 and TRBJ1-1; D might be TRBD1 (5 bases). Per germline, CDR1 DFQATT and CDR2 SNEGSKA (reference sequence). CDR3 length equals 13 residues. Trimming shortened V by 6 bases and J by 3 bases, and 14 bases separated the two germline ends. The CDR3 reads CSASVGVDTEAFF. The CDR3, as DNA: TGCAGTGCCTCGGTGGGGGTCGACACTGAAGCTTTCTTT.

This clonotype was counted at least ten times. J is TRBJ1-4 and V is TRBV7-6, with D unclear. The germline V gene has CDR1 SGHVS and CDR2 FNYEAQ. V lost 2 bases, J lost 4 bases, and 5 bases lay in between. The length of the CDR3 is 13 residues. CDR3 coding DNA: TGTGCCAGCAGCTTATCCCGTAATGAAAAACTGTTTTTT. Residues: CASSLSRNEKLFF.

This chain links TRBV20-1 with TRBJ1-1; D is uncertain. Trimming stripped 5 bases from V and 10 bases from J, with 17 bases between. The CDR3 extends over 12 amino acids. Germline V CDR1 and CDR2: DFQATT, SNEGSKA (reference sequence). This chain's CDR3 is CSAPPTVLGAFF. CDR3 nucleotides: TGCAGTGCTCCTCCGACCGTCCTTGGAGCTTTCTTT.